The 9 T cell receptor beta chains in this list originate from one sample, sequenced in a study of shared clonotypes between healthy human individuals. The protocol was immunoSEQ multiplex PCR, while the TCRdb copy is restricted to in-frame clones and leaves out a portion. The sample lists approximately 2.5 million clones; approximately 92% were seen once. The material sequenced was naive CD4+ T cells sorted from blood. The subset denotes: CD45RA+ positively selected. Every receptor here comes from a man between 18 and 29 years old in good health.

The CDR3 region is CASSPEQGAPGNEQFF. The CDR3 nucleotides are TGTGCCAGCAGCCCGGAACAGGGGGCGCCGGGCAATGAGCAGTTCTTC. V gene TRBV13 combines with J gene TRBJ2-1, with 9 bases lining up with TRBD1. Trimming removed 5 bases from V and 6 bases from J; junction bases left unmatched: 11. The CDR3 contains 16 residues. Germline CDR1 is PRHDT and CDR2 is FYEKMQ (reference sequence).

This rearrangement joins TRBV6-5 to TRBJ1-2; TRBD1 agrees at 8 bases. Germline CDR1 MNHEY, CDR2 SVGAGI. Germline trimming cut 8 bases from V and 4 bases from J; bases unmatched to any gene: 6. This CDR3 spans 13 amino acids. CDR3 sequence reads: CASSDRDLYGYTF. As DNA, the CDR3 is TGTGCCAGCTCGGACAGGGACCTCTATGGCTACACCTTC.

V gene TRBV28 combines with J gene TRBJ2-3, with D possibly being TRBD2 (6 bases). This CDR3 is 12 amino acids long. Trimming took 2 bases from V and 11 from J, leaving 11 bases between them. The V gene's germline CDR1 is MDHEN and CDR2 SYDVKM. The DNA for the CDR3 is TGTGCCAGCAGTTTAGGCCTGGGGGGGCAGTATTTT. It encodes CASSLGLGGQYF. Full variable domain (outside the CDR3, taken from reference TRBV28 and TRBJ2-3): DVKVTQSSRYLVKRTGEKVFLECVQDMDHENMFWYRQDPGLGLRLIYFSYDVKMKEKGDIPEGYSVSREKKERFSLILESASTNQTSMYLCASSLGLGGQYFGPGTRLTVL.

The V gene is TRBV5-1, the J gene TRBJ2-3; 8 bases match TRBD2. The CDR3 loop spans 15 amino acids. Looked up from germline, CDR1 is SGHRS and CDR2 is YFSETQ. Trimming at V came to 0 bases and at J to 6 bases, leaving 6 bases not matched to a gene. In DNA, the CDR3 is TGCGCCAGCAGCTTGGCCGGGAGGGGAGGGGATACGCAGTATTTT. This translates into CASSLAGRGGDTQYF.

The chain recombines TRBV5-1 with TRBJ2-7, with 11 bases identical to TRBD2. CDR1 SGHRS and CDR2 YFSETQ come from the germline V gene. The CDR3 has 15 amino acids. The V gene end was trimmed by 4 bases and the J gene end by 3 bases; junction bases not matched to a gene: 6. CDR3 sequence reads: CASSQLAGGNYEQYF. As DNA, the CDR3 is TGCGCCAGCAGCCAGCTAGCGGGGGGAAACTACGAGCAGTACTTC.

The rearrangement links TRBV6-6 to TRBJ1-1; D is unresolved. V was clipped by 7 bases and J by 1 base, with 10 bases between them. Germline V lookup: CDR1 MNHNY, CDR2 SVGAGI (reference sequence). The CDR3 consists of 13 residues. CDR3 sequence (DNA): TGTGCCAGCATACGGGTCGCGAACACTGAAGCTTTCTTT. Amino acids: CASIRVANTEAFF.

This clone was seen a single time. The V call is TRBV2, the J call TRBJ2-4; 9 bases map to TRBD2. Trimming at V came to 6 bases and at J to 7 bases, leaving 10 bases not matched to a gene. The CDR3 has 15 residues. Germline V gene sequence: CDR1 SNHLY, CDR2 FYNNEI. As DNA, the CDR3 is TGTGCCAGCAGGACTTCTAGCGGGAAGCTTAACATTCAGTACTTC. As protein: CASRTSSGKLNIQYF.

J is TRBJ1-6 and V is TRBV6-1; maybe TRBD1 (5 bases). CDR3 size: 13 residues. CDR1 is MNHNS, CDR2 SASEGT, per germline. Trimming removed 7 bases at V and 9 bases at J, with 13 bases between. The CDR3, as DNA: TGTGCCAGCAAGGAGGGGTTTGGTTCACCCCTCCACTTT. This gives the protein CASKEGFGSPLHF.

V usage is TRBV4-1 and J usage is TRBJ2-5; weak D call: TRBD1 (6 bases). V was cut by 3 bases and J by 4 bases, with 15 bases left in between. Looked up from germline, CDR1 is MGHRA and CDR2 is YSYEKL. CDR3 length equals 15 residues. This chain's CDR3 is CASSQADRLAETQYF. The CDR3 DNA is TGCGCCAGCAGCCAGGCTGACAGGTTGGCAGAGACCCAGTACTTC.